This T cell receptor beta chain derives from a study of blood T cell repertoires in COVID-19. Here immunoSEQ multiplex PCR was the method, and the copy in TCRdb shows in-frame clones only, minus some. The sample has about 170,000 clones, around 81% seen once. CDR3 length: 17 residues. From germline, CDR1 is SGHRS and CDR2 YFSETQ. V lost 1 base and J lost 5, with 16 bases in between. V is TRBV5-1 and J is TRBJ1-6; D is possibly TRBD1 (5 bases). The sequence came from a woman of 80 years or more with COVID-19, enrolled during active disease. Sequenced: peripheral blood. CDR3 sequence reads: CASSLTGGVRDNSPLHF. The DNA of the CDR3 is TGCGCCAGCAGCTTGACCGGCGGGGTCAGGGATAATTCACCCCTCCACTTT. Supplemented by reference TRBV5-1 and TRBJ1-6, the full variable domain reads KAGVTQTPRYLIKTRGQQVTLSCSPISGHRSVSWYQQTPGQGLQFLFEYFSETQRNKGNFPGRFSGRQFSNSRSEMNVSTLELGDSALYLCASSLTGGVRDNSPLHFGNGTRLTVT.